The clone carrying this TCR beta chain was found a few times. Its specificity is unknown. These data are taken from a study of blood T cells in healthy people across ages. Whole-study results and caveats: A greater number of naive CD4+ cells and higher diversity distinguished long-lived donors from aged donors.

The V segment lost 5 bases and the J segment 4 bases; nucleotides outside the gene matches: 1. The CDR3 loop spans 12 amino acids. Germline-derived CDR1 and CDR2 are SGHTA and FQGNSA. Through a sample-barcoded 5' primer and a J-beta primer mix, a second PCR was run for roughly 6 to 12 cycles. TCRdb re-called the 5' RACE reads with MiXCR, one entry per CDR3 protein. The sample contains 1.5 million to 2 million distinct CDR3 sequences, about 35% of which appear only once. The sample taken for sequencing was blood. The receptor comes from a woman in her 30s in good health. This chain connects TRBV7-2 to TRBJ1-2; the match to TRBD1 covers 7 bases. CDR3 nucleotide sequence: TGTGCCAGCAGCGGACAGGTCTATGGCTACACCTTC. Translated, it gives CASSGQVYGYTF.